Presented here are 16 T cell receptor beta chains from one specimen sequenced in a study of Graves' ophthalmopathy and Graves' hyperthyroidism. RNA transcripts were the template, and TCR beta CDR3 regions were amplified from them. An initial RT-PCR round employing HTBI primers preceded a second-round multiplex PCR. TCRdb processed the multiplex PCR reads anew with MiXCR; each CDR3 protein has one entry. Of some 350,000 distinct CDR3 sequences detected, approximately 17% appear once; the ten largest clones hold roughly 2.6%. Sequencing input: peripheral blood. These receptors were obtained from an adult woman with stable Graves' hyperthyroidism.

This clonotype was detected many times. The V call is TRBV6-2 or TRBV6-3, the J call TRBJ2-5, with D tentatively TRBD1 (6 bases). CDR1 MNHEY and CDR2 SVGEGT come from the germline V gene. The length of the CDR3 is 15 residues. Trimming pared 7 bases from V and 0 bases from J, leaving 15 bases between. CDR3 in amino acids: CASTTGTLYQETQYF. In nucleotides, the CDR3 is TGTGCCAGCACCACCGGGACATTGTACCAAGAGACCCAGTACTTC.

V gene TRBV6-1 combines with J gene TRBJ2-1; possible D gene TRBD2, 5 bases. The CDR3 has 13 amino acids. The germline CDR1 and CDR2 sequences are MNHNS and SASEGT. V lost 6 bases and J lost 7, with 13 bases in between. The CDR3 spells CASRTPTGNEQFF. The CDR3 nucleotides are TGTGCCAGCAGGACGCCGACGGGGAATGAGCAGTTCTTC.

This clonotype was counted only a few times. The chain carries TRBV12-5 and TRBJ2-2; TRBD2 matches 11 bases. With 7 bases clipped from V and 5 bases from J, the junction kept 3 bases outside the gene matches. CDR1 LGHNT and CDR2 FRNRAP come from the germline V gene. This CDR3 region has 14 residues. CDR3 region: CASEGLAATGELFF. CDR3 coding DNA: TGTGCTAGTGAGGGACTAGCGGCTACCGGGGAGCTGTTTTTT. The full variable domain, in which reference TRBV12-5 and TRBJ2-2 provide the parts outside the CDR3, is DARVTQTPRHKVTEMGQEVTMRCQPILGHNTVFWYRQTMMQGLELLAYFRNRAPLDDSGMPKDRFSAEMPDATLATLKIQPSEPRDSAVYFCASEGLAATGELFFGEGSRLTVL.

This clonotype was found many times. The CDR3 nucleotides read TGCAGCGGGGGGTGGGAGATTTACGAGCAGTACTTC. Its protein product is CSGGWEIYEQYF. The chain uses TRBV29-1 and TRBJ2-7; TRBD1 or TRBD2 may be the D gene (5 bases each). The CDR3 totals 12 residues. The V end was cut by 7 bases, the J end by 4 bases, with 14 bases between. CDR1 is SQVTM, CDR2 ANQGSEA, per germline.

The J gene is TRBJ2-5, the V gene TRBV5-5, with D tentatively TRBD1 (5 bases). The germline V and J ends were trimmed by 6 bases and 1 base, with 19 bases remaining between them. This CDR3 has 16 amino acids. Germline values: CDR1 SGHKS, CDR2 YYEKEE (reference sequence). The CDR3 DNA reads as TGTGCCAGCACCAACCCCAGGGCTGGGCCCCAAGAGACCCAGTACTTC. Translated, it gives CASTNPRAGPQETQYF.

This clonotype was counted at least ten times. This chain uses TRBV28 with TRBJ2-7; D is unclear. The length of the CDR3 is 14 residues. V lost 2 bases and J lost 2, with 10 bases in between. Germline-derived CDR1 and CDR2 are MDHEN and SYDVKM. The CDR3, as DNA: TGTGCCAGCAGTTTAACCGGAGCCCCCTACGAGCAGTACTTC. This sequence encodes CASSLTGAPYEQYF.

The gene calls are TRBV4-2 and TRBJ1-5; D is possibly TRBD1 (5 bases). From germline, CDR1 is LGHNA and CDR2 YNFKEQ. V lost 0 bases and J lost 3, with 9 bases in between. The CDR3 totals 15 residues. The CDR3 region has the DNA TGTGCCAGCAGCCAAGATCAGGGTCCCAATCAGCCCCAGCATTTT. Protein product: CASSQDQGPNQPQHF.

This clonotype appeared many times. The V call is TRBV9, the J call TRBJ1-5; D possibly corresponds to TRBD1 (5 bases). V lost 4 bases and J lost 6, with 14 bases in between. CDR1 is SGDLS and CDR2 is YYNGEE in the germline V gene. The length of the CDR3 is 14 residues. The CDR3, as DNA: TGTGCCAGCAGCCCAGGGAGCCTTCCTCAGCCCCAGCATTTT. Its protein is CASSPGSLPQPQHF.

Many counts were recorded for this clonotype. The chain is built from TRBV15 and TRBJ1-5, with D unclear. The V end lost 4 bases, the J end lost 6 bases, and 10 bases lay between the germline ends. The CDR3 consists of 13 residues. CDR1 and CDR2 from the germline V gene are LNHNV and YYDKDF (reference sequence). The DNA of the CDR3 is TGTGCCACCAGCATAACAGATTTTCAGCCCCAGCATTTT. This encodes CATSITDFQPQHF.

This clonotype was found many times. The rearrangement links TRBV15 to TRBJ1-2, with 7 nucleotides matching TRBD1. The V gene's germline CDR1 is LNHNV and CDR2 YYDKDF (reference sequence). This CDR3 region has 14 residues. Losses at the gene ends were 3 bases for V and 4 bases for J; bases not matched to a gene: 5. CDR3 bases: TGTGCCACCAGCAGGTTCGGGGACAGCTATGGCTACACCTTC. It translates to CATSRFGDSYGYTF.

This clonotype occurred many times. This rearrangement joins TRBV20-1 to TRBJ1-1; D perhaps matches TRBD1 (6 bases). V shed 7 bases and J shed 0 bases, with 15 bases lying between them. The CDR3 runs 14 residues. From germline, CDR1 is DFQATT and CDR2 SNEGSKA (reference sequence). This chain's CDR3 is CSGRRGLMNTEAFF. CDR3 coding DNA: TGCAGTGGCAGGAGGGGGTTAATGAACACTGAAGCTTTCTTT.

There are many counts of this clonotype. The chain has TRBV12-3 or TRBV12-4 and TRBJ2-5, with 7 bases aligning to TRBD2. CDR3 length equals 15 residues. J gave up 5 bases and V 2 bases, and 8 bases lay outside the gene matches. The CDR3 region has the DNA TGTGCCAGCAGTTTAAAGGGACTACCTTGGGAGACCCAGTACTTC. It is translated as CASSLKGLPWETQYF.

This clonotype has only a few counts. A much larger clone sits a single nucleotide away, making a read error possible. This chain uses TRBV7-2 with TRBJ2-4; 7 nucleotides agree with TRBD1. Germline loops: CDR1 SGHTA, CDR2 FQGNSA. The CDR3 runs 13 residues. The CDR3 nucleotides are TGTGCCAGCAGCGGACAGGTCAAAAACATTAAGTACTTC. This gives the protein CASSGQVKNIKYF.

This clonotype came up many times. The rearrangement joins TRBV27 to TRBJ2-2, with unresolved D. V gave up 7 bases and J gave up 3 bases, with 12 bases separating them. The CDR3 loop spans 14 amino acids. Germline CDR1 MNHEY, CDR2 SMNVEV (reference sequence). The CDR3 DNA sequence: TGTGCCAGCAAGCGCCTGGCGGACACCGGGGAGCTGTTTTTT. Protein: CASKRLADTGELFF.

J is TRBJ2-5 and V is TRBV4-1; 10 nucleotides align to TRBD2. This CDR3 has 15 residues. Germline V CDR1 and CDR2: MGHRA, YSYEKL. With 1 base clipped from V and 5 bases from J, the junction kept 4 bases outside the gene matches. The CDR3 reads CASSQVLAGVETQYF. CDR3 bases: TGCGCCAGCAGCCAAGTGCTAGCGGGAGTTGAGACCCAGTACTTC.

This clonotype was recorded at least ten times. This chain connects TRBV29-1 to TRBJ1-2; D call uncertain. This CDR3 has 14 amino acids. With 3 bases removed from V and 5 bases from J, the gap between germline ends came to 16 bases. In germline, CDR1 is SQVTM, CDR2 ANQGSEA. Here the CDR3 DNA reads TGCAGCGTTGACGGTCAAGGCGGAAAGTATGGCTACACCTTC. Its protein product is CSVDGQGGKYGYTF.